Following are 14 T cell receptor beta chains from one sample sequenced in a study of blood T cell repertoires in COVID-19. Clones were read by immunoSEQ multiplex PCR, and TCRdb kept only the in-frame ones, dropping some. The profile shows roughly 250,000 clones, around 82% of them singletons. The sample was peripheral blood. These receptors were taken from a woman at least 80 years old with active or convalescent COVID-19.

The J gene is TRBJ1-2, the V gene TRBV6-4; no firm D call. Trimming stripped 5 bases from V and 0 bases from J, with 16 bases between. Germline V CDR1 and CDR2: MRHNA, SNTAGT. This CDR3 has 16 amino acids. The CDR3 nucleotides read TGTGCCAGCAGTCCTCACCCGAGGGAAACTAACTATGGCTACACCTTC. It codes for CASSPHPRETNYGYTF.

This clone was seen a few times. The chain carries TRBV2 and TRBJ2-7, with D uncertain. Trimming cost V 7 bases and J 1 base, with 14 bases left between them. CDR1 is SNHLY and CDR2 is FYNNEI in the germline V gene. The CDR3 is made up of 14 amino acids. The CDR3 loop is CASTPTPQSYEQYF. DNA of the CDR3: TGTGCCAGCACCCCAACTCCTCAATCCTACGAGCAGTACTTC.

The rearrangement links TRBV18 to TRBJ2-3; 10 nucleotides agree with TRBD2. J gave up 0 bases and V 5 bases, and 8 bases lay outside the gene matches. Germline V lookup: CDR1 KGHSH, CDR2 LQKENI. This CDR3 is built from 17 residues. CDR3 DNA sequence: TGTGCCAGCTCAAGGGGAGGACTAGCGGAAAGCACAGATACGCAGTATTTT. Translating it yields CASSRGGLAESTDTQYF.

The CDR3 DNA reads as TGCGCCAGCAGCTTAACCGGGACAGGACCAGTAGGCAATGAGCAGTTCTTC. Translation: CASSLTGTGPVGNEQFF. The J gene is TRBJ2-1, the V gene TRBV5-1, with 8 bases aligning to TRBD1. This CDR3 spans 17 amino acids. Germline CDR1 and CDR2: SGHRS and YFSETQ. The J segment lost 6 bases and the V segment lost 2 bases, leaving 13 bases of the junction unmatched.

V usage is TRBV19 and J usage is TRBJ2-7, with 12 bases fitting TRBD2. Germline V CDR1 and CDR2: LNHDA, SQIVND (reference sequence). The length of the CDR3 is 14 residues. V shed 5 bases and J 3 bases; nucleotides not matched to a gene: 2. Here the CDR3 reads CASSALAGGYEQYF. CDR3 nucleotides: TGTGCCAGTAGTGCACTAGCGGGGGGCTACGAGCAGTACTTC.

This clone was detected ten times or more. The J gene is TRBJ2-7, the V gene TRBV2; 10 bases match TRBD2. CDR1 and CDR2 from the germline V gene are SNHLY and FYNNEI. There are 16 residues in the CDR3. With 4 bases clipped from V and 6 bases from J, the junction kept 12 bases outside the gene matches. CDR3 coding DNA: TGTGCCAGCAGTGTAAGTTTTGCGGGACTAGCGAGCGAGCAGTACTTC. Its protein product is CASSVSFAGLASEQYF.

The genes are TRBV5-1 and TRBJ1-2, with 8 bases matching TRBD1. This CDR3 is built from 15 residues. From germline, CDR1 is SGHRS and CDR2 YFSETQ. V trimming: 3 bases; J trimming: 7 bases; junction bases outside the gene matches: 11. The CDR3 DNA is TGCGCCAGCAGCTCTGGACAGGGTGGGATTGGTGGCTACACCTTC. The encoded protein is CASSSGQGGIGGYTF.

The rearrangement joins TRBV6-6 to TRBJ1-2; D is unresolved. Deletions cut 0 bases from V and 8 bases from J, with 19 bases between. CDR1 and CDR2 (germline): MNHNY, SVGAGI (reference sequence). The CDR3 totals 16 residues. CDR3 residues: CASSYSEGGQKSGYTF. CDR3 bases: TGTGCCAGCAGTTACTCGGAGGGAGGGCAAAAGAGCGGCTACACCTTC.

This clone was seen a single time. The chain links TRBV9 to TRBJ1-3; 8 nucleotides align to TRBD1. Germline V gives CDR1 SGDLS, CDR2 YYNGEE. The CDR3 is 17 residues long. J gave up 4 bases and V 0 bases, and 9 bases lay outside the gene matches. The CDR3 bases are TGTGCCAGCAGCGTAGGAATTGGACAGGGATCCGGAAACACCATATATTTT. It specifies CASSVGIGQGSGNTIYF.

The V and J genes are TRBV29-1 and TRBJ2-1; D call uncertain. The CDR3 loop spans 10 amino acids. The germline V gene has CDR1 SQVTM and CDR2 ANQGSEA. With 7 bases removed from V and 8 bases from J, the gap between germline ends came to 9 bases. The CDR3 DNA reads TGCAGCGGGCTAGATTATGAGCAGTTCTTC. This encodes CSGLDYEQFF.

Remarks on this clone: The sample contains more than one DNA sequence encoding this CDR3. The V call is TRBV5-1, the J call TRBJ1-5; possibly TRBD1 for D (5 bases). Germline lookup yields CDR1 SGHRS and CDR2 YFSETQ. Trimming took 1 base from V and 1 from J, leaving 9 bases between them. The CDR3 is 15 residues long. CDR3 DNA sequence: TGCGCCAGCAGCTTGACTGGGGGGAGCAATCAGCCCCAGCATTTT. Translating gives CASSLTGGSNQPQHF.

This sequence joins TRBV25-1 and TRBJ1-1, with TRBD1 as a possible D gene (6 bases). The CDR3 runs to 13 residues. Germline V gene sequence: CDR1 MGHDK, CDR2 SYGVNS. Trimming removed 2 bases at V and 8 bases at J, with 12 bases between. The CDR3 loop is CASSEAGVSEAFF. The CDR3 DNA reads as TGTGCCAGCAGTGAAGCAGGGGTTTCCGAAGCTTTCTTT.

The chain employs TRBV7-8 and TRBJ1-2; TRBD1 matches 7 bases. Losses at the gene ends were 1 base for V and 4 bases for J; bases not matched to a gene: 15. This CDR3 has 18 residues. CDR1 is SGHVS, CDR2 FQNEAQ, per germline. CDR3 bases: TGTGCCAGCAGCTTAGTGCCGGACAGGAGTCGCAGCGGCTATGGCTACACCTTC. It translates to CASSLVPDRSRSGYGYTF.

This clone was detected only a few times. This chain connects TRBV19 to TRBJ2-7; 9 nucleotides align to TRBD2. J lost 3 bases, V lost 9 bases, and 6 bases had no gene match. The CDR3 consists of 13 residues. The germline CDR1 and CDR2 sequences are LNHDA and SQIVND (reference sequence). The CDR3 bases are TGTGCCAGCATATCAGCGGGGGGCTACGAGCAGTACTTC. The encoded protein is CASISAGGYEQYF. The full variable domain, its missing parts supplied by reference TRBV19 and TRBJ2-7, is DGGITQSPKYLFRKEGQNVTLSCEQNLNHDAMYWYRQDPGQGLRLIYYSQIVNDFQKGDIAEGYSVSREKKESFPLTVTSAQKNPTAFYLCASISAGGYEQYFGPGTRLTVT.